This T cell receptor beta chain was sequenced in a study of blood T cell repertoires in COVID-19. Study overall: PBMCs, B-cell-depleted T cells, or T cells provided the cDNA or gDNA that made up the material.

Living in about two dozen US areas, the participants were between roughly 18 and 90 years of age. Generated by immunoSEQ multiplex PCR, the TCRdb table keeps only in-frame clones and is missing some. The sample lists roughly 300,000 clones; roughly nine tenths were seen once. Germline-derived CDR1 and CDR2 are SQVTM and ANQGSEA. There are 16 residues in the CDR3. The V segment lost 3 bases and the J segment 0 bases; nucleotides outside the gene matches: 11. Sequencing was performed on PBMCs or T cells enriched from blood (not recorded which). This chain links TRBV29-1 with TRBJ2-7, with 7 bases aligning to TRBD1. This clonotype was sampled from a woman aged 25 to 45 who had recovered from COVID-19. The CDR3 nucleotides read TGCAGCGTTGAGGGAATCGGGACAGCGAGCTCCTACGAGCAGTACTTC. This codes for CSVEGIGTASSYEQYF.